Presented here are 30 T cell receptor beta chains from one specimen sequenced in a study of kidney transplant recipient with SARS-CoV-2 infection. TCRdb passed the reads through MiXCR, listing each CDR3 protein once. Counted here are 200,000 to 300,000 distinct CDR3 sequences, around 28% occurring once; the ten biggest clones make up roughly 7%. This specimen consisted of a blood sample, obtained at baseline and on day 111 from a kidney transplant recipient. The receptor set was obtained from a male patient between 25 and 40 years old who had COVID-19 and was a kidney transplant recipient. The T cells may partly be graft donor cells.

As concerns this clonotype: The germline gene is not matched at one end of the junction; a read error may be the cause. In DNA, the CDR3 is TGTGCCAGCAGCTTGGGGACCAGCGGGGGGGCACACACCGGGGAGCTGTATTTT. It translates to CASSLGTSGGAHTGELYF. This chain uses TRBV5-5 with TRBJ2-2; 10 bases line up with TRBD2. Looked up from germline, CDR1 is SGHKS and CDR2 is YYEKEE (reference sequence). This CDR3 region has 18 residues.

This clonotype was seen a handful of times. V gene TRBV20-1 combines with J gene TRBJ2-1; D might be TRBD1 (6 bases). This CDR3 has 15 amino acids. The ends were cut back, 5 bases at V and 0 bases at J, with 14 bases in the middle. CDR1 and CDR2 from the germline V gene are DFQATT and SNEGSKA (reference sequence). The CDR3 coding sequence is TGCAGTGCTCCCCGAGGGGGAAGCTCCTACAATGAGCAGTTCTTC. It translates to CSAPRGGSSYNEQFF.

The J gene is TRBJ1-1, the V gene TRBV16; D is perhaps TRBD1 (5 bases). V lost 4 bases to trimming and J lost 0 bases, with 12 bases between them. The CDR3 sequence is 15 residues long. Germline V gene sequence: CDR1 KGHSY, CDR2 FQNENV. CDR3 amino acids: CASSLRDCLNTEAFF. DNA of the CDR3: TGTGCCAGCAGCCTAAGGGACTGCCTGAACACTGAAGCTTTCTTT.

Note on this clonotype: This sequence may be a read error, since a much larger clone differs from it by one base. The chain employs TRBV14 and TRBJ2-4; no firm D call. Between the trimmed V and J ends, which lost 0 bases and 11 bases, there was a span of 8 bases. The CDR3 sequence is 12 residues long. Germline loops: CDR1 SGHDN, CDR2 FVKESK. The CDR3 sequence: CASSQDLGFQYF. The CDR3 bases are TGTGCCAGCAGCCAAGACCTCGGGTTTCAGTACTTC.

About this clonotype: A clone one base away is much larger, so this may be a read error. This chain joins TRBV2 and TRBJ1-2, with 7 bases that match TRBD1. CDR1 and CDR2 from the germline V gene are SNHLY and FYNNEI. This CDR3 spans 15 amino acids. The CDR3 region has the DNA TGTGCCGGCAGGGGTTGGACAGGCGAGAACTATGGCTACACCTTC. The encoded protein is CAGRGWTGENYGYTF.

A remark on this clonotype: This may be a read error: a much more frequent sequence differs by one nucleotide. The chain uses TRBV27 and TRBJ1-5; tentative D call: TRBD1 (6 bases). The CDR3 is made up of 14 amino acids. CDR1 is MNHEY, CDR2 SMNVEV, per germline (reference sequence). CDR3: CASGLAGVGQPQHF. The CDR3 coding sequence is TGTGCCAGCGGTTTAGCAGGGGTGGGTCAGCCCCAGCATTTT.

Points on this clonotype: A much bigger clone sits one base away, suggesting this may be a read error. The rearrangement uses TRBV6-5 and TRBJ2-7, with D perhaps matching TRBD2 (5 bases). Germline lookup yields CDR1 MNHEY and CDR2 SVGAGI. There are 12 residues in the CDR3. This CDR3 reads CASIGPGNEQHF. The CDR3 DNA sequence: TGTGCCAGCATAGGGCCGGGGAACGAGCAGCACTTC.

A note on this clonotype: A clone one base away is much larger, so this may be a read error. The conserved phenylalanine or tryptophan is not found at the CDR3 terminus, so this likely reflects a read error. J is TRBJ2-7 and V is TRBV27, with 7 bases that match TRBD1. The germline gives CDR1 MNHEY, CDR2 SMNVEV (reference sequence). The CDR3 consists of 15 residues. Losses at the gene ends were 5 bases for V and 3 bases for J; bases not matched to a gene: 10. DNA of the CDR3: TGTGCCAGCAGTGTCACCGGGACAGTCAACTACGAGCAGTACTTA. Its protein product is CASSVTGTVNYEQYL.

Points on this clonotype: This may arise from a read error, as a much more abundant clone is one base away. This chain joins TRBV29-1 and TRBJ2-4; D is uncertain. TRBJ2-7 explains the end of the DNA better; the J call may be wrong. The CDR3 sequence is 14 residues long. In germline, CDR1 is SQVTM, CDR2 ANQGSEA. The CDR3 DNA reads TGCAGCGTTTTTAACGGGCTGGGATCCTACGAGCAGTACTTC. Translated, it gives CSVFNGLGSYEQYF.

This clonotype came up many times. The chain combines TRBV5-1 with TRBJ1-2; no clear D gene. Germline CDR1 reads SGHRS; CDR2 reads YFSETQ. Trimming shortened V by 7 bases and J by 4 bases, and 23 bases separated the two germline ends. The CDR3 extends over 16 amino acids. DNA for the CDR3: TGCGCCAGCGTCGATAGATCGGTTCGAAAGACCTATGGCTACACCTTC. It codes for CASVDRSVRKTYGYTF. Combining the CDR3 with reference TRBV5-1 and TRBJ1-2 gives the whole variable domain KAGVTQTPRYLIKTRGQQVTLSCSPISGHRSVSWYQQTPGQGLQFLFEYFSETQRNKGNFPGRFSGRQFSNSRSEMNVSTLELGDSALYLCASVDRSVRKTYGYTFGSGTRLTVV.

This clonotype came up many times. This chain joins TRBV6-1 and TRBJ1-1; TRBD1 agrees at 7 bases. With V trimmed by 1 base and J by 9 bases, 2 bases remained unmatched. The CDR3 has 12 residues. Germline V CDR1 and CDR2: MNHNS, SASEGT. Here the CDR3 reads CASSEVRGQAFF. Written as DNA, the CDR3 is TGTGCCAGCAGTGAAGTAAGGGGGCAAGCTTTCTTT.

This chain connects TRBV5-6 to TRBJ1-5, with unresolved D. This CDR3 contains 13 residues. Germline lookup yields CDR1 SGHDT and CDR2 YYEEEE. Trimming left V 9 bases short and J 4 bases short, with 14 bases between. The CDR3 sequence: CANGLQPNQPQHF. The CDR3 DNA reads as TGTGCCAACGGCTTACAGCCGAATCAGCCCCAGCATTTT.

This clonotype was detected many times. V usage is TRBV20-1 and J usage is TRBJ2-1, with 10 bases that match TRBD1. The CDR3 contains 13 residues. Germline V CDR1 and CDR2: DFQATT, SNEGSKA (reference sequence). V was clipped by 5 bases and J by 6 bases; unmatched bases: 4. The chain's CDR3 is CSAPGQGSNEQFF. The CDR3 DNA reads TGCAGTGCTCCGGGACAGGGGAGCAATGAGCAGTTCTTC.

This clonotype was counted between two and nine times. The chain has TRBV5-8 and TRBJ1-2, with unresolved D. Trimming cost V 7 bases and J 4 bases, with 23 bases left between them. Germline V gene lookup returns CDR1 SGHTS and CDR2 YDEGEE. The CDR3 consists of 16 residues. The CDR3 reads CASRMIHPRKTYGYTF. CDR3 DNA: TGTGCCAGCCGGATGATTCATCCACGAAAGACCTATGGCTACACCTTC.

Comment on this clonotype: With a much larger clone just one base away, this may be a read error. V and J are TRBV2 and TRBJ1-6; D uncertain. The CDR3 sequence is 13 residues long. V was clipped by 8 bases and J by 7 bases, with 12 bases between them. The germline V gene encodes CDR1 SNHLY and CDR2 FYNNEI. The DNA of the CDR3 is TGTGCCAGCGAAGCGACACGGAATTCACCCCTCCACTTT. Translation: CASEATRNSPLHF.

Many counts were recorded for this clonotype. This sequence joins TRBV6-5 and TRBJ1-2, with a possible D match to TRBD1 (5 bases). Trimming cost V 5 bases and J 4 bases, with 23 bases left between them. The CDR3 consists of 17 residues. Germline V lookup: CDR1 MNHEY, CDR2 SVGAGI. The CDR3 here is CASSGALECRKTYGYTF. The CDR3 DNA reads TGTGCCAGCAGTGGGGCCCTGGAATGTAGAAAGACCTATGGCTACACCTTC.

This clonotype was counted ten times or more. The V and J genes are TRBV6-1 and TRBJ1-2, with 8 bases aligning to TRBD1. This CDR3 has 14 amino acids. V trimming: 3 bases; J trimming: 4 bases; junction bases outside the gene matches: 4. Germline-derived CDR1 and CDR2 are MNHNS and SASEGT. CDR3 sequence: CASSEQGAAYGYTF. CDR3 nucleotide sequence: TGTGCCAGCAGTGAGCAGGGGGCGGCCTATGGCTACACCTTC.

This clonotype was counted many times. The V call is TRBV10-2, the J call TRBJ1-1, with D perhaps matching TRBD1 (5 bases). Trimming shortened V by 4 bases and J by 11 bases, and 17 bases separated the two germline ends. Per the germline V gene, CDR1 is WSHSY and CDR2 is SAAADI. This CDR3 has 13 amino acids. The chain's CDR3 is CASSVGTLIGAFF. DNA of the CDR3: TGCGCCAGCAGTGTCGGGACGTTAATCGGTGCTTTCTTT.

A note on this clonotype: This could be a read error, since a much larger clone is one nucleotide away. The CDR3 nucleotides are TGTGCCACCAGTATCCACAGTAGTACCAGAAAGACCTATGGCTACACCTTC. It specifies CATSIHSSTRKTYGYTF. The chain joins TRBV24-1 to TRBJ1-2; no reliable D call. Germline CDR1 KGHDR, CDR2 SFDVKD. The ends were cut back, 6 bases at V and 4 bases at J, with 23 bases in the middle. The CDR3 covers 17 residues.

About this clonotype itself: This may come from a read error, since a much larger clone is one base off. The V call is TRBV24-1, the J call TRBJ1-5; perhaps TRBD1 as D (5 bases). Germline CDR1 and CDR2: KGHDR and SFDVKD. The CDR3 is 13 amino acids. The CDR3 coding sequence is TGTGCCGCCAGTGATTGGGGGAATCAGCCCCAGCATTTT. This sequence encodes CAASDWGNQPQHF.

Remarks on this clonotype: This may stem from a read error, because a much larger clone lies one nucleotide away. The CDR3 here is CASSVYTECRKTYGYTF. In DNA form, the CDR3 reads TGTGCCAGCAGTGTGTACACGGAATGTAGAAAGACCTATGGCTACACCTTC. This rearrangement joins TRBV6-1 to TRBJ1-2; D call uncertain. The CDR3 totals 17 residues. V was trimmed by 4 bases and J by 4 bases, leaving 22 bases between them. Germline V CDR1 and CDR2: MNHNS, SASEGT.

This clonotype was found many times. The chain uses TRBV7-6 and TRBJ1-1; D not certain. Germline values: CDR1 SGHVS, CDR2 FNYEAQ. CDR3 length equals 14 residues. Trimming removed 0 bases from V and 1 base from J, with 6 bases in between. CDR3 amino acids: CASSLAPENTEAFF. CDR3 nucleotide sequence: TGTGCCAGCAGCTTAGCGCCAGAGAACACTGAAGCTTTCTTT.

This clonotype was seen ten or more times. The V gene is TRBV6-5, the J gene TRBJ1-1, with D possibly being TRBD1 (6 bases). CDR1 and CDR2 (germline): MNHEY, SVGAGI. V was clipped by 3 bases and J by 0 bases, with 11 bases between them. The CDR3 has 15 residues. CDR3 loop: CASSYLDRMNTEAFF. In DNA, the CDR3 is TGTGCCAGCAGTTATCTCGACAGGATGAACACTGAAGCTTTCTTT.

For this clonotype: This may come from a read error, since a much larger clone is one base off. The chain couples TRBV20-1 to TRBJ1-6; D uncertain. The CDR3 is 15 amino acids. Germline V gives CDR1 DFQATT, CDR2 SNEGSKA (reference sequence). The CDR3, as DNA: TGCAATGCCCCTAAGGAAGGCAGGCGAAATTCACCCCTCCACTTT. It yields the protein CNAPKEGRRNSPLHF.

This clonotype showed up many times. The rearrangement joins TRBV11-1 to TRBJ2-3; D could derive from TRBD1 or TRBD2 (5 bases each). Germline V gene data show CDR1 as SGHAT and CDR2 as FQDESV (reference sequence). The CDR3 runs to 16 residues. Trimming stripped 5 bases from V and 0 bases from J, with 15 bases between. The CDR3 region is CASSLNPGLSTDTQYF. The DNA for the CDR3 is TGTGCCAGCAGCCTAAACCCGGGGCTGAGCACAGATACGCAGTATTTT.

This clonotype was seen a few times. The rearrangement joins TRBV3-1 to TRBJ1-2; D is uncertain. CDR3 length equals 17 residues. CDR1 and CDR2 (germline): LGHDT, YNNKEL (reference sequence). Between the trimmed V and J ends, which lost 3 bases and 4 bases, there was a span of 21 bases. As DNA, the CDR3 is TGTGCCAGCAGCCAGATGAGCACCCTTCGAAAGACCTATGGCTACACCTTC. Its translation is CASSQMSTLRKTYGYTF.

As regards this clonotype: Without the conserved terminal phenylalanine or tryptophan, this CDR3 likely stems from a read error. The genes are TRBV9 and TRBJ2-3; tentatively, D is TRBD1 or TRBD2 (5 bases each). Deletions cut 2 bases from V and 4 bases from J, with 11 bases between. CDR3 length: 14 amino acids. Germline CDR1 is SGDLS and CDR2 is YYNGEE. The CDR3 DNA is TGTGCCAGCAGCGTTCAGGGAGACGCAGATACGCAGTATTCT. The encoded protein is CASSVQGDADTQYS.

This clonotype was seen many times. V usage is TRBV3-2 and J usage is TRBJ2-5. TRBV3-2 is a listed pseudogene. The length of the CDR3 is 13 residues. Written as DNA, the CDR3 is TGTGCCAGCAGCCAAAACTACCAAGAGACCCAGTACTTC. Protein sequence: CASSQNYQETQYF.

A remark on this clonotype: This may stem from a read error, because a much larger clone lies one nucleotide away. V gene TRBV6-4 combines with J gene TRBJ1-5; 7 bases map to TRBD1. The CDR3 length is 12 residues. Germline values: CDR1 MRHNA, CDR2 SNTAGT. The CDR3 region has the DNA TGTACCAGCAGCAGGGGGAATCAGCCCCAGCATTTT. It encodes CTSSRGNQPQHF.

This clonotype occurred many times. The rearrangement links TRBV21-1 to TRBJ2-4; the D call of TRBD1 is as the table states it, not checked on the DNA. TRBV21-1 is shown as a pseudogene. This CDR3 is built from 17 residues. In DNA form, the CDR3 reads TGTGCCAGCAGCAAAGCGCGGGTACGGGACGCCAAAAACATTCAGTACTTC. This gives the protein CASSKARVRDAKNIQYF.